The sequence of this T cell receptor (beta chain) was determined in a study of CD8+CD57+ T cells in acquired aplastic anemia. According to the study, genomic DNA was the template for TCR beta VDJ and CDR3 profiling. TCRdb processed the reads anew with MiXCR; each CDR3 protein has one entry. The sample consists of fewer than 250,000 distinct CDR3 sequences, under 55% of them appearing once. The germline V gene has CDR1 SGHVS and CDR2 FQNEAQ. The CDR3 covers 16 residues. Between the trimmed V and J ends, which lost 5 bases and 0 bases, there was a span of 14 bases. Before being chosen for sequencing, patients had shown CD8+CD57+ cell expansion by flow cytometry. Among the patients, none had received any therapy at the time of blood sampling.

The V and J genes are TRBV7-8 and TRBJ1-3; TRBD1 might be the D (6 bases). The clonotype was recovered from a human donor with aplastic anemia. The sample was sorted CD4+, CD8+, or CD8+CD57+ T cells (not recorded which) from PBMCs. CDR3 region: CASSPRTEISGNTIYF. DNA of the CDR3: TGTGCCAGCAGCCCAAGGACAGAAATCTCTGGAAACACCATATATTTT.